This TCR beta chain was captured by sequencing in a study of blood T cell repertoires in COVID-19. Study summary: Collection of acute and convalescent COVID-19 samples took place in the United States, Italy and Spain. Sample material is recorded as cDNA or gDNA derived from T cells, B-cell-depleted T cells, or PBMCs.

TCRdb's table, derived via immunoSEQ multiplex PCR, lists solely in-frame clones and lacks some. Counted here are 70,000 to 80,000 clones, approximately 86% occurring once; the ten biggest clones make up about an eighth. The CDR3 has 15 amino acids. The germline gives CDR1 SEHNR, CDR2 FQNEAQ (reference sequence). The V end was cut by 4 bases, the J end by 7 bases, with 17 bases between. The source material was peripheral blood. This TCR was sampled from a woman in her sixties or seventies with acute or convalescent COVID-19. This chain links TRBV7-9 with TRBJ1-3, with a possible D match to TRBD1 (6 bases). The CDR3 coding sequence is TGTGCCAGCAGCTCTAGACAGAACCAGGGGAACACCATATATTTT. This encodes CASSSRQNQGNTIYF.